What follows are 19 T cell receptor beta chains derived from one specimen sequenced in a study of blood T cells in healthy people across ages. A sample-barcoded 5' primer and a J-beta primer mix were used in a second PCR of roughly 7 to 11 cycles. TCRdb processed the 5' RACE reads anew with MiXCR; each CDR3 protein has one entry. This table has 1.5 million to 2 million distinct CDR3 sequences, less than 50% appearing once. Source material: blood. These receptors came from a woman aged 35 to 49 in good health.

The CDR3 nucleotides read TGTGCCAGCAGCGCGACGGGGAAGGGATGGTACGAGCAGTACTTC. It codes for CASSATGKGWYEQYF. The rearrangement joins TRBV7-2 to TRBJ2-5; a weak D match, TRBD2 (5 bases). Near its end, the DNA agrees better with TRBJ2-7, so the J call may be wrong. CDR1 is SGHTA and CDR2 is FQGNSA in the germline V gene. This CDR3 contains 15 residues.

The chain links TRBV4-3 to TRBJ1-5, with D perhaps matching TRBD1 (6 bases). The CDR3 totals 16 residues. V was clipped by 1 base and J by 9 bases, with 19 bases between them. The germline gives CDR1 LGHNA, CDR2 YSLEER. DNA for the CDR3: TGCGCCAGCAGCCAAGCAGTCTCAGGGGCCGTTGGGCCCCAGCATTTT. Translated, it gives CASSQAVSGAVGPQHF.

This clonotype was seen only a few times. The rearrangement joins TRBV4-1 to TRBJ1-2; tentative D call: TRBD1 (5 bases). The CDR3 has 15 residues. Trimming took off 1 base at V and 4 bases at J, with 13 bases between the two ends. CDR1 and CDR2 (germline): MGHRA, YSYEKL. The CDR3 loop is CASSQGGSFSYGYTF. The CDR3 region has the DNA TGCGCCAGCAGCCAAGGGGGGTCTTTCAGCTATGGCTACACCTTC.

This clonotype was detected many times. Sequence at one end of the junction differs from germline and may be a read error. The chain links TRBV5-1 to TRBJ2-5, with D possibly TRBD1 on 5 matching bases. Per germline, CDR1 SGHRS and CDR2 YFSETQ. This CDR3 has 14 residues. The CDR3 spells CASSLWGDQETQYF. CDR3 coding DNA: TGTGCCAGCAGCTTATGGGGCGACCAAGAGACCCAGTACTTC. The whole variable domain, remainder taken from reference TRBV5-1 and TRBJ2-5, is KAGVTQTPRYLIKTRGQQVTLSCSPISGHRSVSWYQQTPGQGLQFLFEYFSETQRNKGNFPGRFSGRQFSNSRSEMNVSTLELGDSALYLCASSLWGDQETQYFGPGTRLLVL.

This chain uses TRBV9 with TRBJ1-2; D ambiguous. V dropped 0 bases and J dropped 2 bases, with 8 bases sitting between them. The V gene's germline CDR1 is SGDLS and CDR2 YYNGEE. CDR3 length: 14 amino acids. The CDR3 DNA follows: TGTGCCAGCAGCGTAGCCACTGACAACTATGGCTACACCTTC. Its protein product is CASSVATDNYGYTF.

The CDR3 bases are TGTGCCAGCAGTTTAATGTCCGGGGGCAGCTCCTACAATGAGCAGTTCTTC. It encodes CASSLMSGGSSYNEQFF. The chain employs TRBV28 and TRBJ2-1; D assignment may be TRBD1 or TRBD2 (6 bases each). This CDR3 is 17 amino acids long. Germline CDR1 reads MDHEN; CDR2 reads SYDVKM. V gave up 2 bases and J gave up 0 bases, with 14 bases separating them. Drawing the rest from reference TRBV28 and TRBJ2-1, the complete variable domain is DVKVTQSSRYLVKRTGEKVFLECVQDMDHENMFWYRQDPGLGLRLIYFSYDVKMKEKGDIPEGYSVSREKKERFSLILESASTNQTSMYLCASSLMSGGSSYNEQFFGPGTRLTVL.

V gene TRBV6-1 combines with J gene TRBJ2-5; D is perhaps TRBD2 (6 bases). The J call may be wrong; the DNA end is better matched by TRBJ2-1. CDR1 and CDR2 from the germline V gene are MNHNS and SASEGT. This CDR3 is built from 14 residues. The CDR3 nucleotides are TGTGCCAGCAGGAAGGGACTGACCCAAGAGACCCAGTTCTTC. This translates into CASRKGLTQETQFF.

V and J are TRBV20-1 and TRBJ1-5; D not certain. CDR1 DFQATT and CDR2 SNEGSKA come from the germline V gene (reference sequence). The length of the CDR3 is 15 residues. V gave up 0 bases and J gave up 0 bases, with 9 bases separating them. This CDR3 reads CSARDGPNSNQPQHF. DNA for the CDR3: TGCAGTGCTAGAGATGGGCCGAATAGCAATCAGCCCCAGCATTTT.

The chain joins TRBV5-1 to TRBJ2-5; D tentatively fits TRBD1 or TRBD2 (5 bases each). V lost 5 bases and J lost 1, with 21 bases in between. This CDR3 spans 17 amino acids. Germline V gene data show CDR1 as SGHRS and CDR2 as YFSETQ. This CDR3 reads CASSPFGGIAPQETQYF. CDR3 bases: TGCGCCAGCAGTCCCTTTGGGGGTATCGCACCCCAAGAGACCCAGTACTTC.

The gene calls are TRBV12-3 or TRBV12-4 and TRBJ2-1; perhaps TRBD1 as D (8 bases). CDR3 length: 14 residues. Trimming took off 6 bases at V and 8 bases at J, with 17 bases between the two ends. The CDR3 nucleotides are TGTGCCAGCAGCGCTCGACAGGGGAGGGATGAGCAGTTCTTC. Its translation is CASSARQGRDEQFF.

CDR3 DNA sequence: TGCAGTGCCGGACCCCAGGGACCCTCGCGGCCCCAGCATTTT. Translated: CSAGPQGPSRPQHF. The chain combines TRBV20-1 with TRBJ1-5; the D gene is possibly TRBD1 (5 bases). Germline V gene sequence: CDR1 DFQATT, CDR2 SNEGSKA (reference sequence). This CDR3 is 14 amino acids long. V dropped 6 bases and J dropped 9 bases, with 21 bases sitting between them.

The chain links TRBV5-1 to TRBJ2-1; 10 bases are a match to TRBD2. CDR1 is SGHRS, CDR2 YFSETQ, per germline. Losses at the gene ends were 2 bases for V and 8 bases for J; bases not matched to a gene: 13. This CDR3 is 17 amino acids long. The CDR3 protein is CASSFHPGPAGGDEQFF. The CDR3 nucleotides read TGCGCCAGCAGCTTCCACCCGGGACCAGCGGGGGGGGATGAGCAGTTCTTC. Together with reference TRBV5-1 and TRBJ2-1, the CDR3 gives the full variable domain: KAGVTQTPRYLIKTRGQQVTLSCSPISGHRSVSWYQQTPGQGLQFLFEYFSETQRNKGNFPGRFSGRQFSNSRSEMNVSTLELGDSALYLCASSFHPGPAGGDEQFFGPGTRLTVL.

This clonotype turned up a few times. The CDR3 region is CASSDSGREQYF. DNA for the CDR3: TGTGCCAGCAGTGATTCAGGGCGCGAGCAGTACTTC. The chain links TRBV25-1 to TRBJ2-7, with D perhaps matching TRBD1 (5 bases). V lost 3 bases, J lost 6 bases, and 9 bases lay in between. The CDR3 loop spans 12 amino acids. CDR1 and CDR2 from the germline V gene are MGHDK and SYGVNS.

The J gene is TRBJ1-2, the V gene TRBV29-1; D gene unclear. The CDR3 consists of 13 residues. From germline, CDR1 is SQVTM and CDR2 ANQGSEA. Trimming left V 8 bases short and J 0 bases short, with 13 bases between. For the CDR3, the DNA is TGCAGCATTACGGCAGACTCTAACTATGGCTACACCTTC. Translated, it gives CSITADSNYGYTF.

This clonotype was counted a few times. The chain combines TRBV20-1 with TRBJ2-7, with a possible D match to TRBD1 (6 bases). Germline V gene data show CDR1 as DFQATT and CDR2 as SNEGSKA (reference sequence). This CDR3 region has 14 residues. With 1 base removed from V and 3 bases from J, the gap between germline ends came to 13 bases. CDR3 bases: TGCAGTGCTAGAGTCTTAGGGGGTGACTACGAGCAGTACTTC. Protein product: CSARVLGGDYEQYF.

This clonotype was seen a handful of times. The chain combines TRBV5-1 with TRBJ2-5; TRBD1 aligns across 7 bases. The J call may be mistaken, given a closer DNA end match to TRBJ2-7. Germline V gene data show CDR1 as SGHRS and CDR2 as YFSETQ. The CDR3 runs to 15 residues. This CDR3 reads CASSSYPGQNYEQYF. The CDR3 bases are TGCGCCAGCAGCTCGTATCCGGGACAGAACTACGAGCAGTACTTC.

This chain joins TRBV5-1 and TRBJ2-7, with D possibly matching TRBD1 (5 bases). This CDR3 contains 13 residues. Germline V gene sequence: CDR1 SGHRS, CDR2 YFSETQ. Trimming left V 4 bases short and J 3 bases short, with 11 bases between. CDR3: CASSLDIYYEQYF. CDR3 nucleotide sequence: TGCGCCAGCAGCCTGGACATATACTACGAGCAGTACTTC.

The V gene is TRBV5-1, the J gene TRBJ2-7, with 11 bases fitting TRBD2. The DNA end is a closer match to TRBJ2-4, so the J assignment may be wrong. Per the germline V gene, CDR1 is SGHRS and CDR2 is YFSETQ. This CDR3 contains 16 residues. The CDR3 DNA sequence: TGCGCCAGCAGCTTGGGACTAGCGGGGTACGGGAACATTCAGTACTTC. It specifies CASSLGLAGYGNIQYF.

Note on this clonotype: A read error may account for a junction end that differs from germline. The chain joins TRBV20-1 to TRBJ2-5, with no clear D. Germline-derived CDR1 and CDR2 are DFQATT and SNEGSKA (reference sequence). The CDR3 has 13 amino acids. The CDR3 protein is CSANLDIQETRYF. CDR3 nucleotides: TGCAGTGCTAATCTCGACATACAAGAGACCCGGTACTTC.